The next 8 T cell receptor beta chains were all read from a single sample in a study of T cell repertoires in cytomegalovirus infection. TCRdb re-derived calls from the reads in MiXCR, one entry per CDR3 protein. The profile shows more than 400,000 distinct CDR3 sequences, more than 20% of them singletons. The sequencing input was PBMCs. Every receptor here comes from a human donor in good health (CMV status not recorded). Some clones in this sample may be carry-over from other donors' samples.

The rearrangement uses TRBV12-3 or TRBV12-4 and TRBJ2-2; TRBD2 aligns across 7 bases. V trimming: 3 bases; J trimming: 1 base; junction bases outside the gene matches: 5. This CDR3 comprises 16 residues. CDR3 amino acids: CASSFSAGVNTGELFF. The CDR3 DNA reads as TGTGCCAGCAGTTTTTCGGCGGGAGTGAACACCGGGGAGCTGTTTTTT.

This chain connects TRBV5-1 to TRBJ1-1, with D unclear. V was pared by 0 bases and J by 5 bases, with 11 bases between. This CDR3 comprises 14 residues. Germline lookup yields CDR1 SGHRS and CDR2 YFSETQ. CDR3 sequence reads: CASSLGRLGTEAFF. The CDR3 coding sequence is TGCGCCAGCAGCTTGGGCAGACTGGGGACTGAAGCTTTCTTT.

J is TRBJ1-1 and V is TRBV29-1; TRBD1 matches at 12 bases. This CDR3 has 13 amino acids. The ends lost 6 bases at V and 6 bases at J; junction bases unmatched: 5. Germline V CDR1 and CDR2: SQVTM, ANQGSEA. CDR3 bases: TGCAGCGTAGAGGGACAGGGGGCTTCTGAAGCTTTCTTT. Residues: CSVEGQGASEAFF.

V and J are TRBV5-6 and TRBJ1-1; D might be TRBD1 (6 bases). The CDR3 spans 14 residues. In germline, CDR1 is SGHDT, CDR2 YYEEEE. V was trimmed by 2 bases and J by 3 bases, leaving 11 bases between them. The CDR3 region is CASSFGGEDTEAFF. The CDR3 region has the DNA TGTGCCAGCAGCTTTGGGGGCGAGGACACTGAAGCTTTCTTT.

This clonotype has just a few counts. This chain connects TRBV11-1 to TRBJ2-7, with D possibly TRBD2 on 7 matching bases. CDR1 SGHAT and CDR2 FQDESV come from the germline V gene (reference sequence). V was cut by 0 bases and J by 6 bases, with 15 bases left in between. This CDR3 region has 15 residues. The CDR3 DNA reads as TGTGCCAGCAGCTTAGCGGGGGCTAGCGGAAGCGAGCAGTACTTC. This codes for CASSLAGASGSEQYF.

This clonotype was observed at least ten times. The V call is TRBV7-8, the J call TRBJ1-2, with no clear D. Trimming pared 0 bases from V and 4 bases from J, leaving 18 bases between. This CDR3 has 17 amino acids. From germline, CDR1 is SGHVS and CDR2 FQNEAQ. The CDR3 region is CASSLARVRVKGYGYTF. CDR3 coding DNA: TGTGCCAGCAGCTTAGCGCGAGTTCGGGTAAAGGGCTATGGCTACACCTTC.

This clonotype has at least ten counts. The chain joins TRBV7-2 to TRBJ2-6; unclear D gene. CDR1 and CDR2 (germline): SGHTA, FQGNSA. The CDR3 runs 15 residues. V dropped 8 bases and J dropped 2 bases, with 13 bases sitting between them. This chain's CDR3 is CASPRSGAGANVLTF. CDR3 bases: TGTGCCAGCCCTCGCTCCGGTGCTGGGGCCAACGTCCTGACTTTC.

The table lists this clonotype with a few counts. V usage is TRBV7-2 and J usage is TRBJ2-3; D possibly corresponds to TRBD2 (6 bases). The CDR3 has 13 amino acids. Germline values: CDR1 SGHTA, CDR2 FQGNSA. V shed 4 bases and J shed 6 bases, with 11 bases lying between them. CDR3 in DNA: TGTGCCAGCAGCTCAAGGAGGGGCGATACGCAGTATTTT. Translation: CASSSRRGDTQYF.